This record concerns one T cell receptor (beta chain) sequence. Its antigen is not known. CDR1 and CDR2 (germline): DFQATT, SNEGSKA (reference sequence). Trimming left V 1 base short and J 1 base short, with 11 bases between. The CDR3 has 14 amino acids. The sample comes from a study of blood T cells in healthy people across ages. Study-level findings and limits: Naive CD4+ cell counts and diversity both ran higher in long-lived than in aged donors.

PCR was performed a second time for about 6 to 12 cycles using a sample-barcoded 5' primer and a J-beta primer mix. TCRdb analysed the 5' RACE reads with MiXCR anew, one entry per CDR3 protein. The sample includes roughly 1.5 million distinct CDR3 sequences, less than 45% seen only once; the top ten take 4%. What was sequenced was blood. The rearrangement joins TRBV20-1 to TRBJ2-7; D perhaps matches TRBD1 (6 bases). The sequence was collected from a woman aged 18 to 35 in good health. The DNA of the CDR3 is TGCAGTGCTAGAGTGGGGGCAAGGTCCTACGAGCAGTACTTC. Residues: CSARVGARSYEQYF.